This TCR beta chain was observed in a study of control samples from healthy donors and cancer patients. Assay: immunoSEQ multiplex PCR; the TCRdb copy retains only in-frame clones and omits some. The profile shows under 85,000 clones, 75% to 90% of them singletons. The junction had 8 bases not matched to a gene; V was cut back by 1 base and J by 6 bases. This CDR3 is 16 amino acids long. Germline CDR1 reads MGHDK; CDR2 reads SYGVNS. This clone was counted between two and nine times. This clonotype was obtained from a woman in her fifties or sixties with lung cancer. The rearrangement links TRBV25-1 to TRBJ2-2, with TRBD1 identical over 7 bases. The sample consisted of PBMCs. CDR3 nucleotide sequence: TGTGCCAGCAGTGAATTAGGGGGCAGGCGGTCCGGGGAGCTGTTTTTT. Its protein is CASSELGGRRSGELFF.